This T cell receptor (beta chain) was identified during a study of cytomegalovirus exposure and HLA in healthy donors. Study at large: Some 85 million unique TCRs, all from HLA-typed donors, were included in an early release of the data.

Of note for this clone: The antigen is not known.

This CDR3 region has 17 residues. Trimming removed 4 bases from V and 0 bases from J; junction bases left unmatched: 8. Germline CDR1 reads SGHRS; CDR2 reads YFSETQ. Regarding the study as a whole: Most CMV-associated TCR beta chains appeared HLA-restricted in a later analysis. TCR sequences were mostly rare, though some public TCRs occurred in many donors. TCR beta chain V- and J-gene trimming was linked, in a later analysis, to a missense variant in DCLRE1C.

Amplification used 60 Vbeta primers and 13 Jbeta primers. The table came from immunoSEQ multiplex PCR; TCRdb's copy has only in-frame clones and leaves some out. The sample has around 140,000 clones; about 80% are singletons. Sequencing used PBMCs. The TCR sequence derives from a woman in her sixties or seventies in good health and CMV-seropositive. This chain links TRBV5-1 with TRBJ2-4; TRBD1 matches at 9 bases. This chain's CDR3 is CASSLTWGQGAKNIQYF. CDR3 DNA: TGCGCCAGCAGCCTGACCTGGGGACAGGGAGCCAAAAACATTCAGTACTTC.